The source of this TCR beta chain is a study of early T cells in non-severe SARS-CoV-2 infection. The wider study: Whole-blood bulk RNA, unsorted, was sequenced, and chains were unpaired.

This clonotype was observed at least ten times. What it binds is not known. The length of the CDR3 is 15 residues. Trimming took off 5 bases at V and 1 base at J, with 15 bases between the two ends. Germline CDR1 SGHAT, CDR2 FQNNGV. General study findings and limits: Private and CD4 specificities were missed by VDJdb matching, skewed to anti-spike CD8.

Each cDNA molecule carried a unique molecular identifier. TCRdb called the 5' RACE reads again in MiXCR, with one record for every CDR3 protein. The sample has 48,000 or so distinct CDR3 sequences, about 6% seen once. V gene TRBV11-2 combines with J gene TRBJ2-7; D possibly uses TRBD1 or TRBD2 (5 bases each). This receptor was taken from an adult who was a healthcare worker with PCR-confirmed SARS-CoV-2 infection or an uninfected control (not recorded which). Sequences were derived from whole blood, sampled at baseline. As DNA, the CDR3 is TGTGCCAGCAGCCCCCCAGGGAGACGGTCCTACGAGCAGTACTTC. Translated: CASSPPGRRSYEQYF.